The 5 T cell receptor beta chains presented below share a single source sample, sequenced in a study of OX40 agonist ivuxolimab in advanced cancers. Sequencing was performed with immunoSEQ multiplex PCR; in TCRdb, only in-frame clones are kept and a portion is missing. The sample gives about 69,000 clones, around 83% of which show up once; over 2% is in the top ten. This specimen was CD4+ or CD8+ T cells sorted from blood, taken in a trial of the OX40 agonist ivuxolimab. These receptors all stem from an adult with an advanced solid tumor such as melanoma, head and neck, liver or kidney cancer.

This sequence joins TRBV9 and TRBJ2-1, with D tentatively TRBD2 (5 bases). The ends were cut back, 2 bases at V and 0 bases at J, with 9 bases in the middle. This CDR3 is 15 amino acids long. Germline lookup yields CDR1 SGDLS and CDR2 YYNGEE. CDR3 loop: CASSVGLLSYNEQFF. The DNA of the CDR3 is TGTGCCAGCAGCGTTGGACTTCTCTCCTACAATGAGCAGTTCTTC.

The chain couples TRBV27 to TRBJ2-3; TRBD2 matches at 8 bases. This CDR3 is built from 15 residues. Per the germline V gene, CDR1 is MNHEY and CDR2 is SMNVEV (reference sequence). Losses at the gene ends were 3 bases for V and 0 bases for J; bases not matched to a gene: 2. The CDR3 protein is CASSFGGDSTDTQYF. CDR3 DNA sequence: TGTGCCAGCAGTTTCGGGGGGGATAGCACAGATACGCAGTATTTT.

V and J are TRBV7-9 and TRBJ2-7; the D gene is possibly TRBD2 (6 bases). V lost 5 bases and J lost 4, with 21 bases in between. Germline V gene data show CDR1 as SEHNR and CDR2 as FQNEAQ (reference sequence). There are 16 residues in the CDR3. The CDR3 sequence is CASSNDWGGKGYEQYF. For the CDR3, the DNA is TGTGCCAGCAGCAACGACTGGGGCGGGAAGGGGTACGAGCAGTACTTC.

The chain carries TRBV30 and TRBJ1-5; 8 positions agree with TRBD1. The trim removed 2 bases at V and 3 bases at J, leaving 9 bases unmatched. Germline values: CDR1 GTSNPN, CDR2 SVGIG (reference sequence). The CDR3 spans 16 residues. This CDR3 reads CAWSPPDRGNNQPQHF. Written as DNA, the CDR3 is TGTGCCTGGAGTCCGCCTGACAGGGGCAACAATCAGCCCCAGCATTTT. Based on the CDR3 plus reference TRBV30 and TRBJ1-5, the full variable domain is SQTIHQWPATLVQPVGSPLSLECTVEGTSNPNLYWYRQAAGRGLQLLFYSVGIGQISSEVPQNLSASRPQDRQFILSSKKLLLSDSGFYLCAWSPPDRGNNQPQHFGDGTRLSIL.

The chain carries TRBV19 and TRBJ1-1; D remains ambiguous. Trimming cost V 6 bases and J 0 bases, with 11 bases left between them. Germline V gene lookup returns CDR1 LNHDA and CDR2 SQIVND (reference sequence). The CDR3 runs to 14 residues. CDR3 residues: CASRGANLNTEAFF. In DNA, the CDR3 is TGTGCCAGTAGAGGAGCGAACTTGAACACTGAAGCTTTCTTT.